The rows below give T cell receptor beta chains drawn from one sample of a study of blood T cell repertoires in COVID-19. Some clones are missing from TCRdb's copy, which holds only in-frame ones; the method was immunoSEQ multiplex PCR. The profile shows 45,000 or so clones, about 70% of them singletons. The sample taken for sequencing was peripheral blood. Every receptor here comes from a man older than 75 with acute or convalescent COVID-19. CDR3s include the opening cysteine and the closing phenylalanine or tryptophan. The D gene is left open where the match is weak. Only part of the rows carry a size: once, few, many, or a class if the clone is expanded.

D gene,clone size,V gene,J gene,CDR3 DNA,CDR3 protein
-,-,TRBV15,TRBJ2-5,TGTGCGGCGAGCTCGGGTGAGGAGACCCAGTACTTC,CAASSGEETQYF
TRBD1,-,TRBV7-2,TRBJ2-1,TGTGCCAGCAGCTTCGACAGGGCGGGTCAGTTCTTC,CASSFDRAGQFF
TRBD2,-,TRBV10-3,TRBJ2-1,TGTGCCATCAGTGAACTAGCGGAGGGGGGCTCCTACAATGAGCAGTTCTTC,CAISELAEGGSYNEQFF
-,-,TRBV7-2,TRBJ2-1,TGTGCCAGCACCCGTAGTGGTATCTACAATGAGCAGTTCTTC,CASTRSGIYNEQFF
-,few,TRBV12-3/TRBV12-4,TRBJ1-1,TGTGCCAGCAGTTTACGCAGGCAGACTGAAGCTTTCTTT,CASSLRRQTEAFF
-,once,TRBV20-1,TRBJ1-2,TGCAGTGTGTCAGGGGTGAGGGGCTACACCTTC,CSVSGVRGYTF
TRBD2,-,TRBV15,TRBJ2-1,TGTGCCACCAGCAGAGAGGTGGGAGGGCCCTACAATGAGCAGTTCTTC,CATSREVGGPYNEQFF
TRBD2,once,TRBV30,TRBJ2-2,TGTGCCTGGAGTCGGACTAGCGGGCGAGCCGGGGAGCTGTTTTTT,CAWSRTSGRAGELFF
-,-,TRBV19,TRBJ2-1,TGTGCCAGTAAGAAGGAGAATGAGCAGTTCTTC,CASKKENEQFF
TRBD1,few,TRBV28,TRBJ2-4,TGTGCCAGCAGTTTGGGGACAGGTGGGAACATTCAGTACTTC,CASSLGTGGNIQYF
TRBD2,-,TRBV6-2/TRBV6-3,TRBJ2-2,TGTGCCAGCAGCCCCGCTCCTAGCGGGTATAACACCGGGGAGCTGTTTTTT,CASSPAPSGYNTGELFF
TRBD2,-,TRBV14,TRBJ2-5,TGTGCCAGCAGCCTGGGACTAGCGGCGTACCAAGAGACCCAGTACTTC,CASSLGLAAYQETQYF
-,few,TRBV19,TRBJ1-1,TGTGCCAGTAGCAGCATTAGGGGCAATACTGAAGCTTTCTTT,CASSSIRGNTEAFF
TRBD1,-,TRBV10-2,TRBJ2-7,TGCGCCAGCAGAGGGACAGGCTTCTACGAGCAGTACTTC,CASRGTGFYEQYF
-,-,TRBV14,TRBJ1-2,TGTGCCAGCAGCCAAGATCTAAGAAGGACAGACCTAACCTTC,CASSQDLRRTDLTF
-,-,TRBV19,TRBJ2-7,TGTGCCAGTTCGAGTCTTTACGAGCAGTACTTC,CASSSLYEQYF
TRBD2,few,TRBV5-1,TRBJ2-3,TGCGCCAGCAGCTTGGCAGGAGCGGGAGTTCGGGCCACAGATACGCAGTATTTT,CASSLAGAGVRATDTQYF
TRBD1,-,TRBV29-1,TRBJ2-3,TGCAGCGTGCCCGGACAGGGGACGACAGATACGCAGTATTTT,CSVPGQGTTDTQYF
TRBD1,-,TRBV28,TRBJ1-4,TGTGCCAGCAGTTTATCCGGGACAGGGAACGAAAAACTGTTTTTT,CASSLSGTGNEKLFF
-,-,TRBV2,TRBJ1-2,TGTGCCAGCAGTGAAGGTACAGGATTTTATGGCTACACCTTC,CASSEGTGFYGYTF